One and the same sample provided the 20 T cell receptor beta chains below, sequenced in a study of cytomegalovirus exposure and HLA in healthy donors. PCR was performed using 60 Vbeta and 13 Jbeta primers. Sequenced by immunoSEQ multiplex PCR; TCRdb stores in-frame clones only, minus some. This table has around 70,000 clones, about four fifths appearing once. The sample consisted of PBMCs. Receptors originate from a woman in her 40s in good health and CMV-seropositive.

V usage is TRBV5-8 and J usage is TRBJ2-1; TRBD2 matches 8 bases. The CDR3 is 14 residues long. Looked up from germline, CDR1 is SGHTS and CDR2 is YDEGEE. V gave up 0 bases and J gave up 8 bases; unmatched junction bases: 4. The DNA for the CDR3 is TGTGCCAGCAGCTTGGCCGGGGGGGGCGATGAGCAGTTCTTC. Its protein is CASSLAGGGDEQFF.

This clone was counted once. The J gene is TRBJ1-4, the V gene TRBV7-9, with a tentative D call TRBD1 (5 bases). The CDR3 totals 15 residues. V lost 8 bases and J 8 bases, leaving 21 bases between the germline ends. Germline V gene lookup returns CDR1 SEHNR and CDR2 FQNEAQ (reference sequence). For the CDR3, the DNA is TGTGCCAGCGGTTCCTATCAGGGAGGACGCGAAAAACTGTTTTTT. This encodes CASGSYQGGREKLFF.

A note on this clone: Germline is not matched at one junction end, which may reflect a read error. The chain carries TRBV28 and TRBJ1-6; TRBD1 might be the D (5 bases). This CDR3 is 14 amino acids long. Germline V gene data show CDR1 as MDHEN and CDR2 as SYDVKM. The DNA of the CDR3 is TGTGCCACCAGTCTAGACAGCCATTCTTCACCCCTCCACTTT. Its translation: CATSLDSHSSPLHF.

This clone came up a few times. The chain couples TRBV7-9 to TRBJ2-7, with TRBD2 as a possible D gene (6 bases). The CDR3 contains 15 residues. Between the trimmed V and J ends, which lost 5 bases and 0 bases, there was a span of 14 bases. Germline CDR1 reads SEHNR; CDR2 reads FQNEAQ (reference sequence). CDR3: CASSPLGEASYEQYF. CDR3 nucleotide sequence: TGTGCCAGCAGCCCCTTAGGGGAGGCCTCCTACGAGCAGTACTTC.

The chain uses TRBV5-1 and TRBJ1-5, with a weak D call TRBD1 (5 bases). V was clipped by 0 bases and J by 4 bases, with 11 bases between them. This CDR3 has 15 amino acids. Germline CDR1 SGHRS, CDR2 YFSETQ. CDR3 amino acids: CASSLAPGRNQPQHF. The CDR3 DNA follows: TGCGCCAGCAGCTTGGCTCCAGGGCGGAATCAGCCCCAGCATTTT.

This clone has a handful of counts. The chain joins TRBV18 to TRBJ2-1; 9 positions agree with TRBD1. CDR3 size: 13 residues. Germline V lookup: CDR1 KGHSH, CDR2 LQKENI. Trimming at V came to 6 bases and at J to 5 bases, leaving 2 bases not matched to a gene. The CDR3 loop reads CASSGQGNNEQFF. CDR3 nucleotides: TGTGCCAGCTCGGGACAGGGAAACAATGAGCAGTTCTTC.

The CDR3 loop is CASSPRDRGPHEQYF. CDR3 DNA sequence: TGTGCCAGCTCACCCCGGGACAGGGGTCCCCACGAGCAGTACTTC. The chain links TRBV18 to TRBJ2-7; TRBD1 agrees at 10 bases. Germline V CDR1 and CDR2: KGHSH, LQKENI. With 3 bases clipped from V and 5 bases from J, the junction kept 7 bases outside the gene matches. The length of the CDR3 is 15 residues. The full variable domain, its missing parts supplied by reference TRBV18 and TRBJ2-7, is NAGVMQNPRHLVRRRGQEARLRCSPMKGHSHVYWYRQLPEEGLKFMVYLQKENIIDESGMPKERFSAEFPKEGPSILRIQQVVRGDSAAYFCASSPRDRGPHEQYFGPGTRLTVT.

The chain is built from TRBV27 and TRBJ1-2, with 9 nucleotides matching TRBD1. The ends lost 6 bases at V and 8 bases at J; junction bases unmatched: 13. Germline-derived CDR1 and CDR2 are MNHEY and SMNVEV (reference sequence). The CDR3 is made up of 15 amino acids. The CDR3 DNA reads TGTGCCAGCAGACAACAGGGGGCGCGGTACGGGGGCTACACCTTC. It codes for CASRQQGARYGGYTF.

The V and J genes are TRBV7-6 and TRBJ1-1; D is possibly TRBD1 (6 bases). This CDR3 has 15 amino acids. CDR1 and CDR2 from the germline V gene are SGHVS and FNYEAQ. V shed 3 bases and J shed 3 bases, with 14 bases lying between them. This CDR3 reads CASSLLDSGDTEAFF. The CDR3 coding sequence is TGTGCCAGCAGCTTGTTGGACAGCGGGGACACTGAAGCTTTCTTT.

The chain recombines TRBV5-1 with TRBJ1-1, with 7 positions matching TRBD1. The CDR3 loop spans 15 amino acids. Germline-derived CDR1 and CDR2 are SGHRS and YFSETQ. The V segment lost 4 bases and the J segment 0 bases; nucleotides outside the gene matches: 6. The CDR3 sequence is CASSARQGMNTEAFF. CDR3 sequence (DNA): TGCGCCAGCAGCGCTCGACAGGGTATGAACACTGAAGCTTTCTTT. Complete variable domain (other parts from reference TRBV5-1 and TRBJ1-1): KAGVTQTPRYLIKTRGQQVTLSCSPISGHRSVSWYQQTPGQGLQFLFEYFSETQRNKGNFPGRFSGRQFSNSRSEMNVSTLELGDSALYLCASSARQGMNTEAFFGQGTRLTVV.

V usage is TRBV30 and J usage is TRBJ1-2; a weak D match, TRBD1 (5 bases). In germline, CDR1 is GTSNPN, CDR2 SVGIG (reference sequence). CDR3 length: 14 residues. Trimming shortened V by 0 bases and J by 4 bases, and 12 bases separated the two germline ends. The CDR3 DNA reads TGTGCCTGGAGTGTACGCAGGGTGGGCTATGGCTACACCTTC. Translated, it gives CAWSVRRVGYGYTF.

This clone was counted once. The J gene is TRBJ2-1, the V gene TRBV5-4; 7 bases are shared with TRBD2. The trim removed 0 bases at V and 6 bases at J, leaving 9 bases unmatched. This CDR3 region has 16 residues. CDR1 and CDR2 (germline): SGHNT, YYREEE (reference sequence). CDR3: CASSLDGLPGGNEQFF. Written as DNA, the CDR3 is TGTGCCAGCAGCTTGGACGGGCTTCCGGGGGGCAATGAGCAGTTCTTC.

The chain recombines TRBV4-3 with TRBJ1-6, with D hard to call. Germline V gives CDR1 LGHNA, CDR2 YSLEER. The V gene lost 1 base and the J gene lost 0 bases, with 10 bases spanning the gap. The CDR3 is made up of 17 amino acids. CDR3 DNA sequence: TGCGCCAGCAGCCAAGGTCCAGGAAACTCCTATAATTCACCCCTCCACTTT. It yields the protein CASSQGPGNSYNSPLHF.

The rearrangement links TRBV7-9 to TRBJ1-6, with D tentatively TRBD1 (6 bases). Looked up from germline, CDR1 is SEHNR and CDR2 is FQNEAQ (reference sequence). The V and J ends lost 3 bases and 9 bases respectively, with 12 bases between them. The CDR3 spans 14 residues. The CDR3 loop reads CASSFTGQGSPLHF. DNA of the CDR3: TGTGCCAGCAGCTTTACAGGGCAAGGTTCACCCCTCCACTTT.

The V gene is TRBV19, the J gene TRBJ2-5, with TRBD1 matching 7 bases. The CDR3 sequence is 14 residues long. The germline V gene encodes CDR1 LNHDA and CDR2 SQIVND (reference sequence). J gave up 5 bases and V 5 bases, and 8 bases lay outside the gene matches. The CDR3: CASSSTGRWETQYF. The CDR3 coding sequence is TGTGCCAGTAGTTCGACAGGGAGATGGGAGACCCAGTACTTC.

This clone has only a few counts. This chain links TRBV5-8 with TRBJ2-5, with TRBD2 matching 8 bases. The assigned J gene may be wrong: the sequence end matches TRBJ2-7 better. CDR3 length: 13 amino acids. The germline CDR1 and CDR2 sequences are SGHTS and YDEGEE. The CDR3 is CASSYRTSFEQYF. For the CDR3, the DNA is TGTGCCAGCAGCTATCGGACTAGCTTCGAGCAGTACTTC.

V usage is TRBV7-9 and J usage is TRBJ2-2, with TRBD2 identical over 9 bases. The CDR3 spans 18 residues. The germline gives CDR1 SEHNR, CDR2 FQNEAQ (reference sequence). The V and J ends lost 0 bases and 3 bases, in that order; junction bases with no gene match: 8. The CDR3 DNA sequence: TGTGCCAGCAGCTTAGCGAGAGGGGTAGCGGGAGACACCGGGGAGCTGTTTTTT. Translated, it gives CASSLARGVAGDTGELFF.

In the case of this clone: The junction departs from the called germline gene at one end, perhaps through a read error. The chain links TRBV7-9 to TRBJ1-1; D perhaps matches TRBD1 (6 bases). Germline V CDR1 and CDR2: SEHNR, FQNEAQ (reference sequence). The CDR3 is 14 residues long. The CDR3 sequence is CSSSLAGENTEAFF. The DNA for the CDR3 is TGTTCCAGCAGCTTGGCAGGGGAGAACACTGAAGCTTTCTTT.

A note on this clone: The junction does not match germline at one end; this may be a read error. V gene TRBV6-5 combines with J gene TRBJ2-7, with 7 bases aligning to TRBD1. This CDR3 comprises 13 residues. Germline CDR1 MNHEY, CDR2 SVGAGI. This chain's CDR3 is CVSRATGSYEQYF. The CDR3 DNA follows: TGTGTCAGCAGGGCGACAGGGTCCTACGAGCAGTACTTC.

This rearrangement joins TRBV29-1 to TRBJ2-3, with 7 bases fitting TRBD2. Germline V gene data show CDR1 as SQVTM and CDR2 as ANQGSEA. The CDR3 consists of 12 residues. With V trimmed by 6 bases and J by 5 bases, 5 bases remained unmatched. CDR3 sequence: CSVITGGDTQYF. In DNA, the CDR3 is TGCAGCGTAATAACGGGAGGAGATACGCAGTATTTT.